The T cell receptor beta chain described here comes from a study of blood T cell repertoires in COVID-19. Study details: COVID-19 samples collected from the United States, Italy and Spain covered acute and convalescent phases.

Generated by immunoSEQ multiplex PCR, the TCRdb table keeps only in-frame clones and is missing some. Here the sample spans about 230,000 clones, around 89% being singletons. All enrollees were roughly 18 to 100 years old and from fewer than 30 US areas. The TCR comes from a middle-aged woman with acute COVID-19. The specimen was PBMCs or T cells enriched from blood (not recorded which).

Here the CDR3 reads CASSSSEFGDRGSYEQYV. The CDR3 DNA reads TGTGCCAGTAGTTCTTCCGAGTTTGGGGACAGGGGATCCTACGAGCAGTACGTC. The J gene is TRBJ2-7, the V gene TRBV19, with 10 bases that match TRBD1. V gave up 5 bases and J gave up 1 base; unmatched junction bases: 14. Germline V lookup: CDR1 LNHDA, CDR2 SQIVND (reference sequence). CDR3 length: 18 amino acids.